This entry lists 31 T cell receptor beta chains sequenced from one sample in a study of blood T cell repertoires in COVID-19. Profiling relied on immunoSEQ multiplex PCR, and the TCRdb table lists in-frame clones only, not all of them. Seen here are around 150,000 clones, about four fifths observed once, and the top ten hold 11% to 15%. Material for sequencing was peripheral blood. The source is an elderly woman with acute or convalescent COVID-19.

The rearrangement links TRBV5-5 to TRBJ2-1, with D hard to call. The CDR3 loop spans 11 amino acids. Trimming left V 0 bases short and J 15 bases short, with 10 bases between. The germline gives CDR1 SGHKS, CDR2 YYEKEE (reference sequence). DNA of the CDR3: TGTGCCAGCAGCTTGGACCTATCTCTGTTCTTC. It specifies CASSLDLSLFF.

The chain recombines TRBV19 with TRBJ1-3; D possibly corresponds to TRBD1 (5 bases). Germline lookup yields CDR1 LNHDA and CDR2 SQIVND (reference sequence). The length of the CDR3 is 16 residues. The V gene lost 5 bases and the J gene lost 0 bases, with 14 bases spanning the gap. In DNA, the CDR3 is TGTGCCAGTAGTGTGCAGGGTATCGGCTCTGGAAACACCATATATTTT. Residues: CASSVQGIGSGNTIYF.

The rearrangement joins TRBV19 to TRBJ1-1; D call uncertain. The CDR3 covers 13 residues. Germline V gene data show CDR1 as LNHDA and CDR2 as SQIVND (reference sequence). Between the trimmed V and J ends, which lost 0 bases and 10 bases, there was a span of 12 bases. This chain's CDR3 is CASSIDPLPGAFF. CDR3 coding DNA: TGTGCCAGTAGTATAGACCCCCTCCCCGGAGCTTTCTTT.

The chain employs TRBV28 and TRBJ1-2, with 7 nucleotides matching TRBD1. The CDR3 loop spans 15 amino acids. Unmatched junction bases numbered 10, after V lost 4 bases and J lost 5 bases. CDR1 MDHEN and CDR2 SYDVKM come from the germline V gene. The CDR3 here is CASSSRQGRGYGYTF. CDR3 DNA: TGTGCCAGCAGTTCGAGACAGGGAAGGGGGTATGGCTACACCTTC.

V usage is TRBV28 and J usage is TRBJ1-4; D is perhaps TRBD1 (5 bases). CDR1 and CDR2 from the germline V gene are MDHEN and SYDVKM. The ends were cut back, 1 base at V and 5 bases at J, with 11 bases in the middle. The CDR3 is made up of 15 amino acids. The DNA for the CDR3 is TGTGCCAGCAGTTTATTAGGGGTGGGAAATGAAAAACTGTTTTTT. It encodes CASSLLGVGNEKLFF.

This chain uses TRBV5-1 with TRBJ2-1; 13 nucleotides align to TRBD2. Germline CDR1 SGHRS, CDR2 YFSETQ. The junction had 6 bases not matched to a gene; V was cut back by 3 bases and J by 15 bases. The length of the CDR3 is 13 residues. The CDR3 coding sequence is TGCGCCAGCAGCTCACTAGCGGGGGGGAGTTTGTTCTTC. Amino acids: CASSSLAGGSLFF. Looking up the rest from reference TRBV5-1 and TRBJ2-1 gives the full variable domain: KAGVTQTPRYLIKTRGQQVTLSCSPISGHRSVSWYQQTPGQGLQFLFEYFSETQRNKGNFPGRFSGRQFSNSRSEMNVSTLELGDSALYLCASSSLAGGSLFFGPGTRLTVL.

The chain recombines TRBV5-4 with TRBJ2-1; TRBD1 matches at 8 bases. The germline V gene encodes CDR1 SGHNT and CDR2 YYREEE (reference sequence). The V segment lost 4 bases and the J segment 7 bases; nucleotides outside the gene matches: 4. The CDR3 is 13 amino acids. The CDR3 bases are TGTGCCAGCAGCAGACAGGGGACGAATGAGCAGTTCTTC. This gives the protein CASSRQGTNEQFF.

This chain joins TRBV18 and TRBJ2-1; D unresolved. Germline CDR1 KGHSH, CDR2 LQKENI. V was shortened by 2 bases and J by 5 bases, with 4 bases between the two germline ends. The CDR3 runs to 12 residues. The CDR3 region is CASSPSDNEQFF. The CDR3 DNA reads TGTGCCAGCTCACCATCGGACAATGAGCAGTTCTTC.

The chain uses TRBV15 and TRBJ2-1; TRBD2 aligns across 11 bases. The CDR3 runs 19 residues. The V gene end was trimmed by 0 bases and the J gene end by 2 bases; junction bases not matched to a gene: 9. From germline, CDR1 is LNHNV and CDR2 YYDKDF (reference sequence). CDR3 protein: CATSRDRSSGGRTYNEQFF. The CDR3 region has the DNA TGTGCCACCAGCAGAGATCGGTCTAGCGGGGGGAGGACCTACAATGAGCAGTTCTTC.

In DNA form, the CDR3 reads TGTGCCAGCAGCTTAGGATCAGAGAACACTGAAGCTTTCTTT. It encodes CASSLGSENTEAFF. This chain uses TRBV11-2 with TRBJ1-1; no firm D call. Germline V gene lookup returns CDR1 SGHAT and CDR2 FQNNGV. CDR3 length: 14 residues. The V and J ends lost 1 base and 1 base respectively, with 7 bases between them.

V and J are TRBV14 and TRBJ1-2, with TRBD1 matching 8 bases. This CDR3 spans 13 amino acids. CDR1 is SGHDN, CDR2 FVKESK, per germline. After removal of 4 bases from V and 8 bases from J, the junction contained 6 bases not matched to a gene. CDR3 loop: CASSLQGAEGYTF. The CDR3 DNA follows: TGTGCCAGCAGCCTGCAGGGGGCGGAAGGCTACACCTTC.

V and J are TRBV10-3 and TRBJ1-1; no definite D call. There are 14 residues in the CDR3. V gave up 3 bases and J gave up 3 bases, with 11 bases separating them. Germline V gives CDR1 ENHRY, CDR2 SYGVKD. The CDR3 DNA follows: TGTGCCATCAGTGATCCGGGGTTGGACACTGAAGCTTTCTTT. Residues: CAISDPGLDTEAFF.

This chain connects TRBV5-8 to TRBJ2-3; TRBD1 matches at 9 bases. V lost 0 bases and J lost 2; bases outside the gene matches: 4. The CDR3 loop spans 16 amino acids. Germline V gene lookup returns CDR1 SGHTS and CDR2 YDEGEE. CDR3 amino acids: CASSLGQGGPTDTQYF. As DNA, the CDR3 is TGTGCCAGCAGCTTGGGACAGGGGGGACCCACAGATACGCAGTATTTT.

This clone has only a few counts. The chain is built from TRBV5-4 and TRBJ2-7; 14 nucleotides align to TRBD2. This CDR3 has 15 amino acids. J gave up 2 bases and V 4 bases, and 2 bases lay outside the gene matches. Germline V lookup: CDR1 SGHNT, CDR2 YYREEE (reference sequence). The CDR3 region has the DNA TGTGCCAGCAGCGAGGGACTAGCGGGAGCCTACGAGCAGTACTTC. It encodes CASSEGLAGAYEQYF.

As concerns this clone: Other DNA sequences in this specimen translate into the identical CDR3. The rearrangement joins TRBV3-1 (or the pseudogene TRBV3-2) to TRBJ1-5, with D perhaps matching TRBD1 (5 bases). The germline V and J ends were trimmed by 6 bases and 6 bases, with 15 bases remaining between them. The CDR3 consists of 14 residues. The germline gives CDR1 LGHDT, CDR2 YNNKEL (reference sequence). In nucleotides, the CDR3 is TGTGCCAGCAGTGGGGGGAGGGGTAGTCAGCCCCAGCATTTT. Protein: CASSGGRGSQPQHF.

Comment on this clone: A much larger clonotype is one base distant, so this may be a read error. Additional DNA sequences in this sample encode the identical CDR3. The chain links TRBV5-1 to TRBJ2-7, with D tentatively TRBD2 (6 bases). The CDR3 contains 14 residues. Germline CDR1 and CDR2: SGHRS and YFSETQ. The V gene lost 4 bases and the J gene lost 0 bases, with 11 bases spanning the gap. CDR3 sequence reads: CASSRDSSSYEQYF. The CDR3 coding sequence is TGCGCCAGCAGCCGGGACTCGAGCTCCTACGAGCAGTACTTC.

The chain couples TRBV6-5 to TRBJ1-6; tentatively, D is TRBD1 (5 bases). The V end was cut by 2 bases, the J end by 8 bases, with 16 bases between. The CDR3 runs 16 residues. Looked up from germline, CDR1 is MNHEY and CDR2 is SVGAGI. This CDR3 reads CASSYLTGLGDSPLHF. As DNA, the CDR3 is TGTGCCAGCAGTTACCTCACAGGATTGGGTGATTCACCCCTCCACTTT.

The chain employs TRBV3-1 (or the pseudogene TRBV3-2) and TRBJ2-3; 16 bases agree with TRBD2. The CDR3 sequence is 19 residues long. With V trimmed by 0 bases and J by 2 bases, 5 bases remained unmatched. CDR1 is LGHDT, CDR2 YNNKEL, per germline (reference sequence). The CDR3 here is CASSQEGLAGGRSTDTQYF. CDR3 DNA: TGTGCCAGCAGCCAAGAGGGACTAGCGGGGGGGCGGTCCACAGATACGCAGTATTTT.

This clone was seen a few times. The chain recombines TRBV6-1 with TRBJ1-5; 7 bases match TRBD1. The CDR3 has 18 residues. Germline loops: CDR1 MNHNS, CDR2 SASEGT. V gave up 4 bases and J gave up 3 bases; unmatched junction bases: 15. CDR3 protein: CASSGSRGQGGYNQPQHF. The CDR3 region has the DNA TGTGCCAGCAGTGGGTCCCGTGGGCAGGGGGGTTACAATCAGCCCCAGCATTTT.

This clone was observed a single time. The V and J genes are TRBV28 and TRBJ2-6; 8 bases fit TRBD1. This CDR3 comprises 17 residues. The V gene's germline CDR1 is MDHEN and CDR2 SYDVKM. V was clipped by 5 bases and J by 0 bases; unmatched bases: 6. The CDR3: CASSHGQGVSGANVLTF. As DNA, the CDR3 is TGTGCCAGCAGTCACGGACAGGGAGTCTCTGGGGCCAACGTCCTGACTTTC.

This chain joins TRBV5-4 and TRBJ2-3, with D maybe TRBD2 (6 bases). The CDR3 totals 14 residues. From germline, CDR1 is SGHNT and CDR2 YYREEE (reference sequence). With 4 bases removed from V and 4 bases from J, the gap between germline ends came to 13 bases. The DNA of the CDR3 is TGTGCCAGCAGCACCGCGGGGCGCGCAGATACGCAGTATTTT. This sequence encodes CASSTAGRADTQYF.

This sequence joins TRBV6-5 and TRBJ2-1, with TRBD2 matching 13 bases. The trim removed 5 bases at V and 3 bases at J, leaving 1 base unmatched. This CDR3 spans 15 amino acids. From germline, CDR1 is MNHEY and CDR2 SVGAGI. The CDR3 DNA reads as TGTGCCAGCAGTCGGACTAGCGGGAGCTACAATGAGCAGTTCTTC. Amino acids: CASSRTSGSYNEQFF.

The V call is TRBV28, the J call TRBJ2-3; 7 positions agree with TRBD2. CDR3 length: 15 amino acids. Germline V gene lookup returns CDR1 MDHEN and CDR2 SYDVKM. Germline trimming cut 5 bases from V and 2 bases from J; bases unmatched to any gene: 7. DNA for the CDR3: TGTGCCAGCAGTCCAGCGGGACCTTCCACAGATACGCAGTATTTT. Translated: CASSPAGPSTDTQYF.

DNA of the CDR3: TGTGCCTGGGCCGGGACAGGGGACGAGCAGTACTTC. Residues: CAWAGTGDEQYF. The chain carries TRBV30 and TRBJ2-7; TRBD1 matches 10 bases. J was trimmed by 5 bases and V by 5 bases; bases with no gene match: 3. The CDR3 contains 12 residues. From germline, CDR1 is GTSNPN and CDR2 SVGIG (reference sequence).

This clone occurred a few times. In DNA form, the CDR3 reads TGTGCCAGCACAGTAACCCTGAACACTGAAGCTTTCTTT. Translation gives CASTVTLNTEAFF. The chain has TRBV2 and TRBJ1-1; D is undetermined. CDR3 length equals 13 residues. Trimming removed 7 bases at V and 0 bases at J, with 9 bases between. CDR1 is SNHLY, CDR2 FYNNEI, per germline.

This sequence joins TRBV3-1 (or the pseudogene TRBV3-2) and TRBJ2-3; perhaps TRBD2 as D (6 bases). The CDR3 runs 14 residues. Germline assignment: CDR1 LGHDT and CDR2 YNNKEL (reference sequence). Between the trimmed V and J ends, which lost 0 bases and 8 bases, there was a span of 12 bases. CDR3 bases: TGTGCCAGCAGCCAAGAGCTAGCGTTTGGTACGCAGTATTTT. Encoded protein: CASSQELAFGTQYF.

This rearrangement joins TRBV23-1 to TRBJ2-7; 7 nucleotides agree with TRBD2. TRBV23-1 qualifies as an ORF whose function is uncertain. J lost 2 bases, V lost 8 bases, and 6 bases had no gene match. The length of the CDR3 is 13 residues. The CDR3 region is CASRRGVAYEQYF. CDR3 DNA: TGCGCCAGCCGCCGGGGGGTAGCCTACGAGCAGTACTTC.

The V call is TRBV7-8, the J call TRBJ2-7; D is possibly TRBD2 (7 bases). Trimming pared 1 base from V and 1 base from J, leaving 23 bases between. Germline V gene sequence: CDR1 SGHVS, CDR2 FQNEAQ. There are 19 residues in the CDR3. The CDR3: CASSLVGGRAFVGSYEQYF. The DNA for the CDR3 is TGTGCCAGCAGCTTAGTAGGGGGGAGGGCGTTCGTGGGGTCCTACGAGCAGTACTTC. Supplemented by reference TRBV7-8 and TRBJ2-7, the full variable domain reads GAGVSQSPRYKVAKRGQDVALRCDPISGHVSLFWYQQALGQGPEFLTYFQNEAQLDKSGLPSDRFFAERPEGSVSTLKIQRTQQEDSAVYLCASSLVGGRAFVGSYEQYFGPGTRLTVT.

The chain links TRBV7-6 to TRBJ1-3, with TRBD1 as a possible D gene (6 bases). This CDR3 spans 15 amino acids. V lost 5 bases, J lost 9 bases, and 20 bases lay in between. The germline CDR1 and CDR2 sequences are SGHVS and FNYEAQ. Written as DNA, the CDR3 is TGTGCCAGCAGCCCCCGTGGGGGTACAGGGATCACCATATATTTT. Its translation is CASSPRGGTGITIYF.

The chain joins TRBV28 to TRBJ1-5; unclear D gene. Germline CDR1 reads MDHEN; CDR2 reads SYDVKM. V was clipped by 8 bases and J by 0 bases, with 20 bases between them. The CDR3 consists of 17 residues. CDR3 in amino acids: CASQRQNRFNSNQPQHF. In DNA, the CDR3 is TGTGCCAGCCAGCGGCAGAATAGATTCAATAGCAATCAGCCCCAGCATTTT.

This clone was counted only a few times. This chain links TRBV2 with TRBJ1-5; a weak D match, TRBD1 (5 bases). V was clipped by 3 bases and J by 6 bases, with 9 bases between them. The CDR3 extends over 13 amino acids. Per the germline V gene, CDR1 is SNHLY and CDR2 is FYNNEI. CDR3 sequence reads: CASSDWGGQPQHF. The CDR3 region has the DNA TGTGCCAGCAGTGATTGGGGGGGTCAGCCCCAGCATTTT.